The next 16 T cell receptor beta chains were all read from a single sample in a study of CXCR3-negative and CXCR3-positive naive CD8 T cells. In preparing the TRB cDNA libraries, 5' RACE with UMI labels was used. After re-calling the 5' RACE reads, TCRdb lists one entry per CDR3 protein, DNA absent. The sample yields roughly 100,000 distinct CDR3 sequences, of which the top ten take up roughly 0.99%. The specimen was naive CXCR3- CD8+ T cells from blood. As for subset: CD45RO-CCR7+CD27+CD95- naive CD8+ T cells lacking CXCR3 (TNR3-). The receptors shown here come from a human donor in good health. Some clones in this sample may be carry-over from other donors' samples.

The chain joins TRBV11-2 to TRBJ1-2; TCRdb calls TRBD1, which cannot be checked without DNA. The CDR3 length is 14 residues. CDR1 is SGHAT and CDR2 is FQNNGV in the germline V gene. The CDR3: CASSFPGSPYGYTF.

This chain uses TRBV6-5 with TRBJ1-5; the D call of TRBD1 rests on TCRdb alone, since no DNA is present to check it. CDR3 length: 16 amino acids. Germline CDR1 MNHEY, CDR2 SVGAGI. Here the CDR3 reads CASRQSGGGGNQPQHF.

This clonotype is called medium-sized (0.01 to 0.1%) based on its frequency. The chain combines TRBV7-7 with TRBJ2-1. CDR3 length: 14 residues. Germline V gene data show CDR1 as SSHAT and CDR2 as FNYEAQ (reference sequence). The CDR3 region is CASSPSGPYNEQFF.

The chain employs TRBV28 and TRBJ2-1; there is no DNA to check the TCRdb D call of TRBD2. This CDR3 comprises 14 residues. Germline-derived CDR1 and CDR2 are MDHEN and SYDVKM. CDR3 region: CASSLLAGGDEQFF.

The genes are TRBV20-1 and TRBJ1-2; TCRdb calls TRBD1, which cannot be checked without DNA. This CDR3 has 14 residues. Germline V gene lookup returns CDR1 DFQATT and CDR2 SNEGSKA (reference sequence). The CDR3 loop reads CSASMAPQNYGYTF.

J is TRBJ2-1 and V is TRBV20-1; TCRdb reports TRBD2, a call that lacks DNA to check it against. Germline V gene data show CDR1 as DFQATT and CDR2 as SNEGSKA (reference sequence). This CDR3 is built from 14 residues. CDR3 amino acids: CSAVSGEPYNEQFF.

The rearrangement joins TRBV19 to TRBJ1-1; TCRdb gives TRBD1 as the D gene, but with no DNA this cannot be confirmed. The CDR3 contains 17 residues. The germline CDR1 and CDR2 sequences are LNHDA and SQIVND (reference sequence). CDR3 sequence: CASRVRGAGGRNTEAFF.

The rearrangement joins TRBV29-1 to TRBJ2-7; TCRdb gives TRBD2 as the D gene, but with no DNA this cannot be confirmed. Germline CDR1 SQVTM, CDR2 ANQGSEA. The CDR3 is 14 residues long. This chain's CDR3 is CSVSGTGSSYEQYF.

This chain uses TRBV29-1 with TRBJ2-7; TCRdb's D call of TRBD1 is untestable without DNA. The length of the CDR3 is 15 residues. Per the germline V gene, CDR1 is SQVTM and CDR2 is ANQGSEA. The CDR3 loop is CSVEDPTGHPYEQYF.

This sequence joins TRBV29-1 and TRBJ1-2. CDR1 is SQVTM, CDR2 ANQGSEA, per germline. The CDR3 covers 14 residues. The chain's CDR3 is CSVDPNGPPYGYTF.

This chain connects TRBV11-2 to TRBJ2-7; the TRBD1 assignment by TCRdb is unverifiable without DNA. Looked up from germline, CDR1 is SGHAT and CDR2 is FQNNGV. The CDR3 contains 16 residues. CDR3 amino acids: CASSLVGGMTGWEQYF.

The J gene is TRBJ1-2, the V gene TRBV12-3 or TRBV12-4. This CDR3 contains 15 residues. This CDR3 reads CASSSGPGPNYGYTF.

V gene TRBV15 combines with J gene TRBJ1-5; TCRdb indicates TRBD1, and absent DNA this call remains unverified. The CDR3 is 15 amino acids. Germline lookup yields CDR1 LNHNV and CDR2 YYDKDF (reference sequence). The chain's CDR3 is CATSRGQAGNQPQHF.

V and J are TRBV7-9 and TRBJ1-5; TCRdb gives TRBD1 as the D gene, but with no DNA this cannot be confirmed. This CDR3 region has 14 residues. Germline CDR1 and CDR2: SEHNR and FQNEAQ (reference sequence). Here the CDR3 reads CASSTQGAGQPQHF. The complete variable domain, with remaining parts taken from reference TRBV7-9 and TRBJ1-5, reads DTGVSQNPRHKITKRGQNVTFRCDPISEHNRLYWYRQTLGQGPEFLTYFQNEAQLEKSRLLSDRFSAERPKGSFSTLEIQRTEQGDSAMYLCASSTQGAGQPQHFGDGTRLSIL.

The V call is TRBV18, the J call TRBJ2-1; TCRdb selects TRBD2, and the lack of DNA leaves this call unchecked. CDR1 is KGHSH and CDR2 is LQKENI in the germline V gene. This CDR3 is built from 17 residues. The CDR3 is CASSPDRVLAGYNEQFF.

CDR3 region: CASGLDWSHTDTQYF. This sequence joins TRBV12-5 and TRBJ2-3. The CDR3 length is 15 residues. CDR1 is LGHNT and CDR2 is FRNRAP in the germline V gene.